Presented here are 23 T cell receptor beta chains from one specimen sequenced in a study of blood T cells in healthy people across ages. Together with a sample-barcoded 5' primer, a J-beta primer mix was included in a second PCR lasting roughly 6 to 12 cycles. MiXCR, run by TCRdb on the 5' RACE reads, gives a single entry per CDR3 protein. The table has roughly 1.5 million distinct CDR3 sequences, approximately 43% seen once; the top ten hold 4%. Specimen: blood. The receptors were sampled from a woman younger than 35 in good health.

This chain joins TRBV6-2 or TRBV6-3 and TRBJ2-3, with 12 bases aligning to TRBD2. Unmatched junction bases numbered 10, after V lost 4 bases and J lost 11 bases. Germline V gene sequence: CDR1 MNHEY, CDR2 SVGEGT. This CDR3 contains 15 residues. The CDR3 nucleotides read TGTGCCAGCAGTTCTAGCGGGGGGGCTAAAGTTATGCAGTATTTT. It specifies CASSSSGGAKVMQYF.

The CDR3 nucleotides are TGTGCCAGCAGTGGGGGGGGGAACTACGAGCAGTACTTC. This sequence encodes CASSGGGNYEQYF. This sequence joins TRBV7-2 and TRBJ2-5, with 7 bases that match TRBD2. TRBJ2-7 explains the end of the DNA better; the J call may be wrong. CDR1 and CDR2 from the germline V gene are SGHTA and FQGNSA. This CDR3 region has 13 residues.

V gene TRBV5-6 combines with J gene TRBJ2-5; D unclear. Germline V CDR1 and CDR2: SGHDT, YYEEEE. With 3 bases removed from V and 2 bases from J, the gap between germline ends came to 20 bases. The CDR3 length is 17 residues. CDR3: CASSWAANRATQETQYF. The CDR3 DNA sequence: TGTGCCAGCAGCTGGGCGGCCAACCGGGCCACACAAGAGACCCAGTACTTC. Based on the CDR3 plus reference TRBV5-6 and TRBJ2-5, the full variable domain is DAGVTQSPTHLIKTRGQQVTLRCSPKSGHDTVSWYQQALGQGPQFIFQYYEEEERQRGNFPDRFSGHQFPNYSSELNVNALLLGDSALYLCASSWAANRATQETQYFGPGTRLLVL.

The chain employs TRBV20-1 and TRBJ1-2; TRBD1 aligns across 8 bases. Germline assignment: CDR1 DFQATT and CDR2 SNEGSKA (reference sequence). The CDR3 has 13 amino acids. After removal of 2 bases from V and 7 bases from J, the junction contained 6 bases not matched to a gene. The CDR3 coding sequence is TGCAGTGCTAGACCGGTGACAGGGGCTGGCTACACCTTC. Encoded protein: CSARPVTGAGYTF.

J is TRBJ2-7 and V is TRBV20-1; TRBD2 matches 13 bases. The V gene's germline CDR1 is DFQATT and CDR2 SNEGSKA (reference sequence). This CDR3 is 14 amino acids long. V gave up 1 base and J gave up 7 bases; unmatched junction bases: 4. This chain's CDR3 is CSARGTSGSGEQYF. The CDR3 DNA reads TGCAGTGCTAGAGGGACTAGCGGGAGTGGGGAGCAGTACTTC.

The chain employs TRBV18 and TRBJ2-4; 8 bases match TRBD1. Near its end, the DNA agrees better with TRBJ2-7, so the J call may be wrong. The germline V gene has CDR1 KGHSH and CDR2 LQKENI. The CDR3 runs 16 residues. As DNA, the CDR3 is TGTGCCAGCTCACCACTACAAGGGACAGGTGTTGCCGAGCAGTACTTC. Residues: CASSPLQGTGVAEQYF.

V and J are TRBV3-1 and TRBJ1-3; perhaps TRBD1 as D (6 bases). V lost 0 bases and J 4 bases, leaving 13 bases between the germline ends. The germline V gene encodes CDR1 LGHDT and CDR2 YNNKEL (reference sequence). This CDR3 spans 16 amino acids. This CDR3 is CASSQEPGARGNTIYF. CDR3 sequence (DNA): TGTGCCAGCAGCCAAGAGCCGGGGGCGAGAGGAAACACCATATATTTT.

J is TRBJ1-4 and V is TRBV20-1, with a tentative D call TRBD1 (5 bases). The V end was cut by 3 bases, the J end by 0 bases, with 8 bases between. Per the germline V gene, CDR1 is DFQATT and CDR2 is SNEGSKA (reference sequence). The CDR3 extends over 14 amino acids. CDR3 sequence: CSASGGSTNEKLFF. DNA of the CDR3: TGCAGTGCTAGCGGGGGGTCAACTAATGAAAAACTGTTTTTT.

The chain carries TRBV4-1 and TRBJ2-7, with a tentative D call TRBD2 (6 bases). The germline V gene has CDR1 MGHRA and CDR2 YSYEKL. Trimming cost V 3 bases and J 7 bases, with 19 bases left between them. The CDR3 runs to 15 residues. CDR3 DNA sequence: TGCGCCAGCAGCCAGTGGTCCGGGAGAGAGTATGAGCAGTACTTC. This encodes CASSQWSGREYEQYF.

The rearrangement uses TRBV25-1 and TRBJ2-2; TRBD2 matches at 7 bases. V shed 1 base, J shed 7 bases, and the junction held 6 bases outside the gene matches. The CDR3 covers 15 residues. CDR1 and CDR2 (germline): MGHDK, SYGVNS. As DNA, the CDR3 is TGTGCCAGCAGTGAATTCGTCGGGGGGATCGGGGAGCTGTTTTTT. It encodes CASSEFVGGIGELFF.

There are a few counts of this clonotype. The CDR3 coding sequence is TGCGCCAGCAGTGAGTCGCAGACTGCCCCAGATACGCAGTATTTT. Translation gives CASSESQTAPDTQYF. This chain links TRBV10-2 with TRBJ2-3, with no clear D. The CDR3 contains 15 residues. CDR1 and CDR2 from the germline V gene are WSHSY and SAAADI. V lost 0 bases to trimming and J lost 4 bases, with 11 bases between them.

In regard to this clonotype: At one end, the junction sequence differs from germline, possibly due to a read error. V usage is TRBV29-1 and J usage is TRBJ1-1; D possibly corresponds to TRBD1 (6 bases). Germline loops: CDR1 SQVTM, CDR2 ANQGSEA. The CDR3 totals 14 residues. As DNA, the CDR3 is TGCAGTGTTGATCGTACAGGGAGGGGCACTGAAGCTTTCTTT. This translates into CSVDRTGRGTEAFF.

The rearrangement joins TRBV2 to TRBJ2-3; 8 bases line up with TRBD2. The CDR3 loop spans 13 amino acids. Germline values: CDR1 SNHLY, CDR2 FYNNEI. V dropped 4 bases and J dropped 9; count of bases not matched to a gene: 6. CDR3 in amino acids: CASSAGTRDTQYF. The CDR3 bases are TGTGCCAGCAGTGCCGGGACTAGAGACACGCAGTATTTT.

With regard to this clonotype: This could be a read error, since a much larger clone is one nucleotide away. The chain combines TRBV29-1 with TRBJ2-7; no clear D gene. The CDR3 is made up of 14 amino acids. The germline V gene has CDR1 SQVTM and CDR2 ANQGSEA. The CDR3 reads CSVAMAVSSYEQCF. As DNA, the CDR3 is TGCAGCGTTGCGATGGCAGTTAGCTCCTACGAGCAGTGCTTC.

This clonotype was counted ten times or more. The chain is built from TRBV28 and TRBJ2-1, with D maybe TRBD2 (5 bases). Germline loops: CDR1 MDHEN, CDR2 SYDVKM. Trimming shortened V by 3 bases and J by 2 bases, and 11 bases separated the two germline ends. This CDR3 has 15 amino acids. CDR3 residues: CASSLGGRAYNEQFF. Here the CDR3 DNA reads TGTGCCAGCAGTTTGGGTGGGAGAGCCTACAATGAGCAGTTCTTC.

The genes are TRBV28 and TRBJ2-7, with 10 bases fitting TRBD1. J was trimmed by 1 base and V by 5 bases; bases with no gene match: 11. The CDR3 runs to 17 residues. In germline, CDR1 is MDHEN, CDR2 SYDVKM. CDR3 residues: CASSLGTGAIPSYEQYF. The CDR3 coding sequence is TGTGCCAGCAGTCTCGGGACAGGGGCGATTCCTTCCTACGAGCAGTACTTC.

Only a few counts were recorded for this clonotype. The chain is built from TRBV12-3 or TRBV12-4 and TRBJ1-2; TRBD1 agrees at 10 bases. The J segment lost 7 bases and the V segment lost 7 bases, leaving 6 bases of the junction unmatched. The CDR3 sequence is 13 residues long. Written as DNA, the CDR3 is TGTGCCAGCAACTTAGACAGGGGGCTTGGCTACACCTTC. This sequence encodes CASNLDRGLGYTF.

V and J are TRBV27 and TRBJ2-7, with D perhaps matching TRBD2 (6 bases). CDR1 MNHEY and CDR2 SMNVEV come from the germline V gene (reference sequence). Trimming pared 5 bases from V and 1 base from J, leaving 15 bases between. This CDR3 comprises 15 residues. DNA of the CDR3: TGTGCCAGCAGTCCTCGGGCGGGGCATTCCTACGAGCAGTACTTC. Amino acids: CASSPRAGHSYEQYF.

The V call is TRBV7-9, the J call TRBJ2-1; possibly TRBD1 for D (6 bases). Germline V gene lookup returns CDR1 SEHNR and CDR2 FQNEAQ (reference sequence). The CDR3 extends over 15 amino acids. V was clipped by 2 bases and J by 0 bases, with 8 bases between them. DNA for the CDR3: TGTGCCAGCAGCTTATTGACAGGCTCCTACAATGAGCAGTTCTTC. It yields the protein CASSLLTGSYNEQFF.

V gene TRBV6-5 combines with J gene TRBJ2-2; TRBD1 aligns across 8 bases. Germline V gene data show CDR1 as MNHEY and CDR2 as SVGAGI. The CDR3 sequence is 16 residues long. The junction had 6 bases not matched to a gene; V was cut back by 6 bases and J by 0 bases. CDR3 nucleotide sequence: TGTGCCAGCAGACCTGGACAGGGAACGAACACCGGGGAGCTGTTTTTT. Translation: CASRPGQGTNTGELFF.

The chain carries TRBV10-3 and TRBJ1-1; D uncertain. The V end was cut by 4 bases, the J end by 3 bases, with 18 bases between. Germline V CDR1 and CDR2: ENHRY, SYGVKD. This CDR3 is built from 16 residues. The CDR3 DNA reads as TGTGCCATCAGTGGGGGAGGCTATCTAGGTGACACTGAAGCTTTCTTT. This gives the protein CAISGGGYLGDTEAFF.

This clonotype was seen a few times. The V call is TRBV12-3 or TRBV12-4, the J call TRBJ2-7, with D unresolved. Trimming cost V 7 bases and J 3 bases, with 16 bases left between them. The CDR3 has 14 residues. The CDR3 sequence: CASTDHGVRYEQYF. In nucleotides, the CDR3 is TGTGCCAGCACCGACCATGGGGTCCGCTACGAGCAGTACTTC.

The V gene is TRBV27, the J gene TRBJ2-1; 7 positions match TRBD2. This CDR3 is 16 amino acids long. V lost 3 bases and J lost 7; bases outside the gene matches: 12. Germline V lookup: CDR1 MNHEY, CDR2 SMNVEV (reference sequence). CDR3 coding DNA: TGTGCCAGCAGTTTCCGGACTAGGACGGGAGGAAATGAGCAGTTCTTC. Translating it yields CASSFRTRTGGNEQFF.